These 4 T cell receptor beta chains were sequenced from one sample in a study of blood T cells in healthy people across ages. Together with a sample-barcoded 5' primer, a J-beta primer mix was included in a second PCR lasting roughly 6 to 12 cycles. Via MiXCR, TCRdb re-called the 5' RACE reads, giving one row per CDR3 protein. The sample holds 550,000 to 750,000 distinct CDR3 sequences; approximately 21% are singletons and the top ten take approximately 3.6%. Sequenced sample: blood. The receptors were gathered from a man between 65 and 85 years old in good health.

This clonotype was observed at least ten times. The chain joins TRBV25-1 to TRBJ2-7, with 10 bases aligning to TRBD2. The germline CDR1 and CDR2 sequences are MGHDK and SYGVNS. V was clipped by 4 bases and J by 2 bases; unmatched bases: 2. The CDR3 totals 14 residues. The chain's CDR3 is CASSGLAGAYEQYF. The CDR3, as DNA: TGTGCCAGCAGTGGGCTAGCGGGAGCCTACGAGCAGTACTTC.

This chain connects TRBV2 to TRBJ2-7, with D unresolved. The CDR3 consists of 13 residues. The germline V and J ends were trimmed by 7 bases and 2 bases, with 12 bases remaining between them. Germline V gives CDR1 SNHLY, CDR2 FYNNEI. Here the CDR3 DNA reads TGTGCCAGCAAGGAGCGAGAAACCTACGAGCAGTACTTC. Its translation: CASKERETYEQYF. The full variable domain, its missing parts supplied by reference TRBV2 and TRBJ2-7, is EPEVTQTPSHQVTQMGQEVILRCVPISNHLYFYWYRQILGQKVEFLVSFYNNEISEKSEIFDDQFSVERPDGSNFTLKIRSTKLEDSAMYFCASKERETYEQYFGPGTRLTVT.

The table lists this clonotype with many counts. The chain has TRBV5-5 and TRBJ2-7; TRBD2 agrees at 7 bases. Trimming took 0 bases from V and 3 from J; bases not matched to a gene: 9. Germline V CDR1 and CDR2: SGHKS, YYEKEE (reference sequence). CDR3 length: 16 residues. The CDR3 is CASSLAASGGRYEQYF. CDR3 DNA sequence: TGTGCCAGCAGCTTGGCCGCGTCGGGGGGTCGCTACGAGCAGTACTTC. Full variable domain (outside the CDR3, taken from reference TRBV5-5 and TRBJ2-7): DAGVTQSPTHLIKTRGQQVTLRCSPISGHKSVSWYQQVLGQGPQFIFQYYEKEERGRGNFPDRFSARQFPNYSSELNVNALLLGDSALYLCASSLAASGGRYEQYFGPGTRLTVT.

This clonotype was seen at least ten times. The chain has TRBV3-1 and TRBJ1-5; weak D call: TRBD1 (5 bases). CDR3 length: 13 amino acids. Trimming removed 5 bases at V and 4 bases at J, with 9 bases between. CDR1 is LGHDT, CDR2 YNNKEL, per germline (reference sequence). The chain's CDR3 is CASSGDSNQPQHF. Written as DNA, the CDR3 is TGTGCCAGCAGCGGAGACAGTAATCAGCCCCAGCATTTT.